This entry lists 15 T cell receptor beta chains sequenced from one sample in a study of control samples from healthy donors and cancer patients. Profiling relied on immunoSEQ multiplex PCR, and the TCRdb table lists in-frame clones only, not all of them. There are about 69,000 clones in the sample; nearly 90% occur only once, and approximately 18% lies in the top ten. The sample was PBMCs. These receptors were taken from a man aged 60-69 years with lung cancer.

The CDR3 loop reads CASSHIWDEQFF. The DNA of the CDR3 is TGCGCCAGCAGTCACATTTGGGATGAGCAGTTCTTC. The chain combines TRBV23-1 with TRBJ2-1; D not resolved. TRBV23-1 is annotated as an ORF whose role is uncertain. The CDR3 sequence is 12 residues long. V was clipped by 3 bases and J by 8 bases, with 8 bases between them.

This clone was counted once. Here the CDR3 DNA reads TGTGCCAGTAGGATGACAGTTAACTCTGGGGCCAACGTCCTGACTTTC. This encodes CASRMTVNSGANVLTF. The chain recombines TRBV19 with TRBJ2-6; possible D gene TRBD1, 5 bases. Trimming removed 6 bases at V and 0 bases at J, with 12 bases between. This CDR3 is built from 16 residues. Germline CDR1 and CDR2: LNHDA and SQIVND (reference sequence).

This clone was seen only a few times. This chain links TRBV29-1 with TRBJ2-5; D may match TRBD1 or TRBD2 (5 bases each). The CDR3 consists of 13 residues. Looked up from germline, CDR1 is SQVTM and CDR2 is ANQGSEA. V dropped 6 bases and J dropped 5 bases, with 16 bases sitting between them. This CDR3 is CSVRGEEGETQYF. CDR3 DNA: TGCAGCGTGAGGGGTGAGGAAGGGGAGACCCAGTACTTC.

The gene calls are TRBV5-6 and TRBJ1-1, with D possibly TRBD1 on 5 matching bases. Per the germline V gene, CDR1 is SGHDT and CDR2 is YYEEEE. The V gene lost 2 bases and the J gene lost 4 bases, with 15 bases spanning the gap. CDR3 length: 15 residues. In DNA, the CDR3 is TGTGCCAGCAGCTTCCCCCGGGGCTTGACCACTGAAGCTTTCTTT. It yields the protein CASSFPRGLTTEAFF. The full variable domain, rest sourced from reference TRBV5-6 and TRBJ1-1, is DAGVTQSPTHLIKTRGQQVTLRCSPKSGHDTVSWYQQALGQGPQFIFQYYEEEERQRGNFPDRFSGHQFPNYSSELNVNALLLGDSALYLCASSFPRGLTTEAFFGQGTRLTVV.

V usage is TRBV4-1 and J usage is TRBJ2-5; D may correspond to TRBD1 or TRBD2 (5 bases each). Germline V gene lookup returns CDR1 MGHRA and CDR2 YSYEKL. V lost 0 bases and J 5 bases, leaving 13 bases between the germline ends. The CDR3 loop spans 15 amino acids. In nucleotides, the CDR3 is TGCGCCAGCAGCCAAGATGGAGTCGGGGACGAGACCCAGTACTTC. This gives the protein CASSQDGVGDETQYF.

In its sample, this clone was seen once. The J gene is TRBJ2-2, the V gene TRBV30, with D perhaps TRBD2 (5 bases). The V end was cut by 0 bases, the J end by 7 bases, with 6 bases between. The CDR3 has 12 amino acids. CDR1 GTSNPN and CDR2 SVGIG come from the germline V gene (reference sequence). The CDR3: CAWSVRGGELFF. Written as DNA, the CDR3 is TGTGCCTGGAGTGTTCGGGGCGGGGAGCTGTTTTTT. Based on the CDR3 plus reference TRBV30 and TRBJ2-2, the full variable domain is SQTIHQWPATLVQPVGSPLSLECTVEGTSNPNLYWYRQAAGRGLQLLFYSVGIGQISSEVPQNLSASRPQDRQFILSSKKLLLSDSGFYLCAWSVRGGELFFGEGSRLTVL.

The J gene is TRBJ2-6, the V gene TRBV6-4; 7 nucleotides agree with TRBD1. CDR3 size: 16 residues. V shed 2 bases, J shed 4 bases, and the junction held 5 bases outside the gene matches. Germline V gives CDR1 MRHNA, CDR2 SNTAGT. Here the CDR3 reads CASSDGTVAGANVLTF. In nucleotides, the CDR3 is TGTGCCAGCAGTGACGGGACAGTTGCAGGGGCCAACGTCCTGACTTTC.

The V gene is TRBV11-3, the J gene TRBJ2-4; D uncertain. From germline, CDR1 is SGHNT and CDR2 YENEEA. V lost 1 base to trimming and J lost 5 bases, with 3 bases between them. CDR3 length: 12 amino acids. CDR3 protein: CASSLVENIQYF. The CDR3 nucleotides read TGTGCCAGCAGCTTAGTGGAAAACATTCAGTACTTC.

The rearrangement joins TRBV7-2 to TRBJ2-1, with TRBD1 matching over 8 bases. After removal of 4 bases from V and 4 bases from J, the junction contained 0 bases not matched to a gene. Germline V gives CDR1 SGHTA, CDR2 FQGNSA. There are 13 residues in the CDR3. The CDR3 is CASSWDRYNEQFF. The CDR3 DNA is TGTGCCAGCAGCTGGGACAGGTACAATGAGCAGTTCTTC.

V usage is TRBV2 and J usage is TRBJ1-5, with 8 nucleotides matching TRBD1. V lost 3 bases to trimming and J lost 2 bases; unmatched junction nucleotides: 6. Germline CDR1 and CDR2: SNHLY and FYNNEI. The length of the CDR3 is 16 residues. CDR3: CASSDFGQGRNQPQHF. The CDR3 coding sequence is TGTGCCAGCAGTGATTTCGGACAGGGCCGCAATCAGCCCCAGCATTTT.

V usage is TRBV6-5 and J usage is TRBJ2-1; 8 positions agree with TRBD1. CDR1 is MNHEY and CDR2 is SVGAGI in the germline V gene. V trimming: 6 bases; J trimming: 6 bases; junction bases outside the gene matches: 7. The CDR3 is made up of 14 amino acids. As DNA, the CDR3 is TGTGCCAGCAGGGACAGGGAGGTGGGCAATGAGCAGTTCTTC. This gives the protein CASRDREVGNEQFF.

This clone is a singleton in its sample. The chain couples TRBV4-2 to TRBJ1-2; D gene unclear. The V gene's germline CDR1 is LGHNA and CDR2 YNFKEQ. Trimming removed 3 bases from V and 8 bases from J, with 13 bases in between. The CDR3 totals 13 residues. The CDR3 region is CASSQIGRVGYTF. The CDR3 DNA reads as TGTGCCAGCAGCCAGATCGGGAGGGTAGGCTACACCTTC.

The genes are TRBV7-3 and TRBJ2-3, with unresolved D. This CDR3 has 13 residues. V shed 2 bases and J shed 2 bases, with 5 bases lying between them. The germline V gene encodes CDR1 SGHTA and CDR2 FQGTGA. CDR3: CASSLAITDTQYF. CDR3 nucleotides: TGTGCCAGCAGCTTAGCCATCACAGATACGCAGTATTTT.

V gene TRBV6-4 combines with J gene TRBJ1-6; D is undetermined. Trimming took off 2 bases at V and 7 bases at J, with 6 bases between the two ends. The CDR3 length is 13 residues. Germline CDR1 reads MRHNA; CDR2 reads SNTAGT. The DNA for the CDR3 is TGTGCCAGCAGTGACCTCCCGAATTCACCCCTCCACTTT. Translated: CASSDLPNSPLHF.

This clone was observed once. The genes are TRBV3-1 (or the pseudogene TRBV3-2) and TRBJ2-3, with D hard to call. The germline V gene encodes CDR1 LGHDT and CDR2 YNNKEL (reference sequence). With 1 base removed from V and 3 bases from J, the gap between germline ends came to 14 bases. The CDR3 has 16 residues. The CDR3 is CASSQVFPGSTDTQYF. CDR3 nucleotides: TGTGCCAGCAGCCAAGTTTTCCCTGGCAGTACAGATACGCAGTATTTT.